This T cell receptor (beta chain) was sequenced during a study of cytomegalovirus exposure and HLA in healthy donors. Study-level findings and limits: Later on, an analysis showed TCR association rates differing by HLA locus, with DRB1 the most and HLA-C the fewest. TCR beta sequences reportedly predicted most subjects' HLA-A and HLA-B alleles accurately. Earlier findings revealed that most TCR beta V segments proved productive either about 87% or about 30% of the time.

PCR used 60 Vbeta primers and 13 Jbeta primers. Some clones are missing from TCRdb's copy, which holds only in-frame ones; the method was immunoSEQ multiplex PCR. The sample gives under 150,000 clones, around 77% of which show up once; about 5% is in the top ten. The germline V and J ends were trimmed by 1 base and 5 bases, with 9 bases remaining between them. This CDR3 has 13 residues. The germline CDR1 and CDR2 sequences are SGHNT and YENEEA. Notes on this clone: The antigen remains undetermined.

This receptor was identified in a young woman in good health and CMV-seropositive. This chain links TRBV11-3 with TRBJ2-7; D unresolved. The specimen sequenced was PBMCs. CDR3 protein: CASSLVSVHEQYF. The DNA of the CDR3 is TGTGCCAGCAGCTTAGTCTCGGTCCACGAGCAGTACTTC.